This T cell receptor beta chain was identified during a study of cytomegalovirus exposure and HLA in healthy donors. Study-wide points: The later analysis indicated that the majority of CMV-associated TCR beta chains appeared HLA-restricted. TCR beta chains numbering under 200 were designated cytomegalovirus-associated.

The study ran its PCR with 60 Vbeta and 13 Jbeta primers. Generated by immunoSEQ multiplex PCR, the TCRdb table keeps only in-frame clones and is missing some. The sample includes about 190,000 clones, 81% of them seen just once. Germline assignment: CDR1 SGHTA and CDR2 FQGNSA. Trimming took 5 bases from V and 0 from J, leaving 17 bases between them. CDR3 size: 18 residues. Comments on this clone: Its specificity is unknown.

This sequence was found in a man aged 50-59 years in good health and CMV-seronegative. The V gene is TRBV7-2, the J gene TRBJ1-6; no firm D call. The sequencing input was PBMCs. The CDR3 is CASSLIDNPSSYNSPLHF. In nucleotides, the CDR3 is TGTGCCAGCAGCCTCATTGACAATCCGAGCTCCTATAATTCACCCCTCCACTTT.